One and the same sample provided the 31 T cell receptor beta chains below, sequenced in a study of molecular identifiers for immune sequencing clone quantification. TCRdb re-derived calls from the PCR reads in MiXCR, one entry per CDR3 protein. The sample shows tens of thousands of distinct CDR3 sequences, more than 15% of them seen only once. The specimen was naive CD8+ T cells from blood, with Jurkat cell RNA spiked in. Subset of the sample: FACS-sorted CD8+CD4-CCR7+CD45RA+ naive T cells. Receptors were obtained from a human donor in good health. Some libraries in this study had Jurkat cell RNA spiked in.

This clonotype was recorded many times. The chain employs TRBV2 and TRBJ1-2; the D is unclear. V was trimmed by 2 bases and J by 2 bases, leaving 6 bases between them. The CDR3 has 13 amino acids. Germline CDR1 and CDR2: SNHLY and FYNNEI. The CDR3 nucleotides read TGTGCCAGCAGTGAAATAAAGAACTATGGCTACACCTTC. Residues: CASSEIKNYGYTF.

The table lists this clonotype with many counts. The rearrangement links TRBV20-1 to TRBJ2-1; D is uncertain. The CDR3 is 12 amino acids. The germline CDR1 and CDR2 sequences are DFQATT and SNEGSKA (reference sequence). V gave up 4 bases and J gave up 4 bases, with 8 bases separating them. The CDR3 sequence: CSAIELYNEQFF. CDR3 in DNA: TGCAGTGCTATAGAACTATACAATGAGCAGTTCTTC.

This clonotype was picked up many times. The chain carries TRBV9 and TRBJ1-1; 7 nucleotides line up with TRBD1. The junction had 9 bases not matched to a gene; V was cut back by 3 bases and J by 10 bases. CDR3 length equals 13 residues. In germline, CDR1 is SGDLS, CDR2 YYNGEE. The CDR3 region is CASSDITQGVAFF. In DNA form, the CDR3 reads TGTGCCAGCAGCGATATTACCCAGGGGGTAGCTTTCTTT.

The V gene is TRBV29-1, the J gene TRBJ1-5; maybe TRBD1 (6 bases). Germline values: CDR1 SQVTM, CDR2 ANQGSEA. Trimming left V 4 bases short and J 3 bases short, with 10 bases between. There are 13 residues in the CDR3. The CDR3, as DNA: TGCAGCGTTGCAGGGGTAAACAATCAGCCCCAGCATTTT. It is translated as CSVAGVNNQPQHF. The full variable domain, with the rest looked up from reference TRBV29-1 and TRBJ1-5, is SAVISQKPSRDICQRGTSLTIQCQVDSQVTMMFWYRQQPGQSLTLIATANQGSEATYESGFVIDKFPISRPNLTFSTLTVSNMSPEDSSIYLCSVAGVNNQPQHFGDGTRLSIL.

Notes on this clonotype: This may be a read error, as it is one base from a much larger clone. This CDR3 reads CATSDSWEDERFF. The CDR3 DNA is TGTGCCACCAGTGATTCGTGGGAGGATGAGCGGTTCTTC. The rearrangement uses TRBV24-1 and TRBJ2-1; D may be TRBD2 (6 bases). CDR1 is KGHDR, CDR2 SFDVKD, per germline. CDR3 length equals 13 residues.

This clonotype was found many times. The chain carries TRBV29-1 and TRBJ2-7; 9 bases agree with TRBD1. The CDR3 is 13 residues long. The V gene end was trimmed by 6 bases and the J gene end by 7 bases; junction bases not matched to a gene: 10. The germline CDR1 and CDR2 sequences are SQVTM and ANQGSEA. CDR3 in amino acids: CSVTGTGLQEQYF. CDR3 DNA: TGCAGCGTGACCGGGACAGGGCTACAGGAGCAGTACTTC.

This clonotype was recorded many times. The chain uses TRBV4-2 and TRBJ2-7, with 10 bases matching TRBD1. The CDR3 covers 14 residues. Trimming cost V 4 bases and J 2 bases; bases outside gene matches: 2. CDR1 and CDR2 from the germline V gene are LGHNA and YNFKEQ. CDR3 in amino acids: CASSPGTGAYEQYF. The DNA for the CDR3 is TGTGCCAGCAGCCCCGGGACAGGGGCCTACGAGCAGTACTTC.

This clonotype appeared many times. The rearrangement uses TRBV7-6 and TRBJ2-3; D gene uncertain. The V gene's germline CDR1 is SGHVS and CDR2 FNYEAQ. Trimming removed 5 bases from V and 3 bases from J, with 15 bases in between. The CDR3 contains 15 residues. Written as DNA, the CDR3 is TGTGCCAGCAGCCCGATACCCGGAGCTACAGATACGCAGTATTTT. Its translation: CASSPIPGATDTQYF.

This clonotype was counted ten times or more. The V and J genes are TRBV20-1 and TRBJ2-3; D remains ambiguous. The CDR3 extends over 15 amino acids. Trimming took off 0 bases at V and 2 bases at J, with 12 bases between the two ends. The germline V gene encodes CDR1 DFQATT and CDR2 SNEGSKA (reference sequence). CDR3 residues: CSARESGDLTDTQYF. CDR3 DNA sequence: TGCAGTGCTAGAGAGTCAGGAGACCTCACAGATACGCAGTATTTT.

This clonotype came up many times. The chain is built from TRBV30 and TRBJ2-4; perhaps TRBD2 as D (5 bases). This CDR3 comprises 13 residues. V lost 1 base to trimming and J lost 15 bases, with 19 bases between them. From germline, CDR1 is GTSNPN and CDR2 SVGIG (reference sequence). CDR3: CAWSAGWRSESYF. CDR3 DNA sequence: TGTGCCTGGAGTGCGGGGTGGCGGTCAGAATCGTACTTC.

The table lists this clonotype with many counts. The chain is built from TRBV5-1 and TRBJ1-1; D is perhaps TRBD1 (6 bases). V was shortened by 0 bases and J by 5 bases, with 11 bases between the two germline ends. This CDR3 spans 14 amino acids. CDR1 SGHRS and CDR2 YFSETQ come from the germline V gene. CDR3 sequence reads: CASSLGRGRTEAFF. DNA for the CDR3: TGCGCCAGCAGCTTGGGTCGGGGGCGGACTGAAGCTTTCTTT.

Notes on this clonotype: A read error may explain this, as a much larger clone is one base away. CDR3 sequence: CSASRDVTAYEKYF. DNA of the CDR3: TGCAGTGCTAGTAGGGACGTCACCGCCTACGAGAAGTACTTC. The chain recombines TRBV20-1 with TRBJ2-7; D possibly uses TRBD1 or TRBD2 (5 bases each). Germline values: CDR1 DFQATT, CDR2 SNEGSKA (reference sequence). The CDR3 consists of 14 residues.

This clonotype was counted many times. The chain joins TRBV6-2 or TRBV6-3 to TRBJ2-2; 7 bases match TRBD2. Germline V lookup: CDR1 MNHEY, CDR2 SVGEGT. Germline trimming cut 3 bases from V and 6 bases from J; bases unmatched to any gene: 7. CDR3 length equals 15 residues. CDR3 DNA sequence: TGTGCCAGCAGTTATCCGGGAGCGGGACCCGGGGAGCTGTTTTTT. It specifies CASSYPGAGPGELFF.

As for this clonotype: A much larger clone sits a single nucleotide away, making a read error possible. The chain has TRBV29-1 and TRBJ2-7; 9 positions match TRBD1. This CDR3 region has 15 residues. Germline-derived CDR1 and CDR2 are SQVTM and ANQGSEA. CDR3 coding DNA: TGCAGCGTTGAAGAGGCTGGGACAGGGCCCTACGAGCAGCACTTC. Protein: CSVEEAGTGPYEQHF.

This clonotype was seen repeatedly, ten times or more. V is TRBV19 and J is TRBJ1-1, with D possibly TRBD1 on 6 matching bases. With 3 bases removed from V and 0 bases from J, the gap between germline ends came to 14 bases. Germline assignment: CDR1 LNHDA and CDR2 SQIVND (reference sequence). The CDR3 contains 16 residues. The CDR3 coding sequence is TGTGCCAGTAGTATCACCCTCCGGGACATGAACACTGAAGCTTTCTTT. Translation gives CASSITLRDMNTEAFF.

This clonotype was picked up many times. The chain joins TRBV5-1 to TRBJ2-1, with 7 nucleotides matching TRBD2. With 3 bases clipped from V and 7 bases from J, the junction kept 7 bases outside the gene matches. Germline V gives CDR1 SGHRS, CDR2 YFSETQ. The CDR3 contains 14 residues. The CDR3 reads CASSYGGSTNEQFF. DNA for the CDR3: TGCGCCAGCAGCTACGGCGGGAGTACGAATGAGCAGTTCTTC.

The table lists this clonotype with many counts. The chain carries TRBV6-2 or TRBV6-3 and TRBJ2-7; possibly TRBD1 for D (6 bases). The CDR3 runs to 13 residues. Germline CDR1 reads MNHEY; CDR2 reads SVGEGT. Trimming pared 6 bases from V and 6 bases from J, leaving 15 bases between. In nucleotides, the CDR3 is TGTGCCAGCAGCCCGACAGGACCAGGCGAGCAGTACTTC. Its protein is CASSPTGPGEQYF.

This clonotype was detected many times. This chain links TRBV7-9 with TRBJ2-5; TRBD2 aligns across 11 bases. Trimming at V came to 3 bases and at J to 6 bases, leaving 9 bases not matched to a gene. The length of the CDR3 is 16 residues. CDR1 is SEHNR, CDR2 FQNEAQ, per germline (reference sequence). The CDR3 protein is CASSFTTSGGIKTQYF. In DNA, the CDR3 is TGTGCCAGCAGCTTTACAACTAGCGGGGGAATAAAGACCCAGTACTTC.

V is TRBV2 and J is TRBJ2-6; D gene ambiguous. The CDR3 totals 17 residues. V dropped 6 bases and J dropped 0 bases, with 15 bases sitting between them. Germline V gene lookup returns CDR1 SNHLY and CDR2 FYNNEI. The CDR3 is CASSAPPWISGANVLTF. CDR3 DNA: TGTGCCAGCAGCGCACCCCCTTGGATCTCTGGGGCCAACGTCCTGACTTTC.

This clonotype occurred many times. The chain employs TRBV28 and TRBJ2-3, with 10 bases that match TRBD2. The V gene end was trimmed by 3 bases and the J gene end by 5 bases; junction bases not matched to a gene: 8. The CDR3 extends over 16 amino acids. Germline CDR1 and CDR2: MDHEN and SYDVKM. CDR3 sequence (DNA): TGTGCCAGCAGTTTTACCCTAGCGGGAGATGGAGATACGCAGTATTTT. Its translation is CASSFTLAGDGDTQYF.

This clonotype was picked up many times. The V gene is TRBV6-2 or TRBV6-3, the J gene TRBJ1-1; D may be TRBD1 (5 bases). This CDR3 has 15 residues. V was pared by 2 bases and J by 3 bases, with 13 bases between. Germline loops: CDR1 MNHEY, CDR2 SVGEGT. In DNA, the CDR3 is TGTGCCAGCAGTTACGGGATGGGGGGACACACTGAAGCTTTCTTT. Its protein product is CASSYGMGGHTEAFF.

This clonotype was found many times. The rearrangement links TRBV9 to TRBJ2-3; D ambiguous. This CDR3 region has 15 residues. CDR1 is SGDLS, CDR2 YYNGEE, per germline. V dropped 0 bases and J dropped 1 base, with 9 bases sitting between them. The CDR3 is CASSVEGFRTDTQYF. CDR3 sequence (DNA): TGTGCCAGCAGCGTAGAGGGTTTTCGCACAGATACGCAGTATTTT.

This clonotype was picked up many times. The chain has TRBV12-3 or TRBV12-4 and TRBJ2-5; 7 bases align to TRBD2. The CDR3 runs to 14 residues. J lost 2 bases, V lost 2 bases, and 2 bases had no gene match. CDR3 region: CASSLLAAQETQYF. As DNA, the CDR3 is TGTGCCAGCAGTTTACTAGCGGCGCAAGAGACCCAGTACTTC.

This clonotype was observed many times. The gene calls are TRBV7-9 and TRBJ2-3; D uncertain. The CDR3 has 14 amino acids. Germline V gene data show CDR1 as SEHNR and CDR2 as FQNEAQ (reference sequence). V was pared by 8 bases and J by 5 bases, with 17 bases between. The CDR3 DNA reads as TGTGCCAGCGACCTGTCCCCTTTACGAGATACGCAGTATTTT. As protein: CASDLSPLRDTQYF.

This clonotype came up many times. The chain combines TRBV7-8 with TRBJ2-3; D not resolved. The CDR3 runs 12 residues. Germline V gene sequence: CDR1 SGHVS, CDR2 FQNEAQ. V dropped 6 bases and J dropped 6 bases, with 10 bases sitting between them. CDR3 coding DNA: TGTGCCAGCAGGCATACCCTGGATACGCAGTATTTT. This gives the protein CASRHTLDTQYF.

By proportion, this clonotype is medium-sized. The chain joins TRBV4-3 to TRBJ1-2; D is ambiguous. Looked up from germline, CDR1 is LGHNA and CDR2 is YSLEER. V gave up 0 bases and J gave up 2 bases, with 7 bases separating them. CDR3 length equals 14 residues. CDR3 protein: CASSQETGNYGYTF. CDR3 DNA: TGCGCCAGCAGCCAAGAGACGGGGAACTATGGCTACACCTTC.

This clonotype came up many times. V and J are TRBV4-3 and TRBJ2-2; 7 bases align to TRBD1. The CDR3 totals 20 residues. The V and J ends lost 0 bases and 1 base, in that order; junction bases with no gene match: 14. CDR1 and CDR2 (germline): LGHNA, YSLEER. CDR3: CASSQEEGARGLGNTGELFF. In nucleotides, the CDR3 is TGCGCCAGCAGCCAAGAAGAGGGGGCAAGGGGTTTAGGGAACACCGGGGAGCTGTTTTTT.

This clonotype was picked up many times. The chain links TRBV20-1 to TRBJ1-1; 7 bases map to TRBD1. The CDR3 has 16 residues. V lost 2 bases to trimming and J lost 3 bases; unmatched junction nucleotides: 12. Looked up from germline, CDR1 is DFQATT and CDR2 is SNEGSKA (reference sequence). The CDR3, as DNA: TGCAGTGCTAGAAACCCAGGGGGGGGGTCCTACACTGAAGCTTTCTTT. It specifies CSARNPGGGSYTEAFF.

V is TRBV7-2 and J is TRBJ1-5, with D unresolved. Germline CDR1 and CDR2: SGHTA and FQGNSA. V lost 3 bases and J 3 bases, leaving 3 bases between the germline ends. CDR3 length: 12 residues. The CDR3 nucleotides are TGTGCCAGCAGCTTGGCCAATCAGCCCCAGCATTTT. This encodes CASSLANQPQHF.

About this clonotype: A read error may explain this, as a much larger clone is one base away. The chain recombines TRBV12-3 or TRBV12-4 with TRBJ2-3; 7 bases map to TRBD1. CDR3 length equals 13 residues. With V trimmed by 7 bases and J by 4 bases, 5 bases remained unmatched. The CDR3 region is CASNPQGADTQYF. The CDR3 nucleotides read TGTGCCAGCAACCCCCAGGGGGCAGATACGCAGTATTTT.

This clonotype counts as medium-sized. DNA of the CDR3: TGTGCCAGCAGCTCGGCAGGGAGGTTGGATGAGCAGTTCTTC. Translating gives CASSSAGRLDEQFF. The gene calls are TRBV7-2 and TRBJ2-1; D may be TRBD2 (6 bases). Germline V lookup: CDR1 SGHTA, CDR2 FQGNSA. V lost 4 bases, J lost 8 bases, and 15 bases lay in between. The CDR3 totals 14 residues.